Below are 13 T cell receptor beta chains sequenced from a single sample in a study of control samples from healthy donors and cancer patients. TCRdb keeps only in-frame clones here, not all; method: immunoSEQ multiplex PCR. Of some 89,000 clones listed, about nine tenths are singletons. The sample was blood. These receptors came from a man aged 25-45 years in good health.

V gene TRBV27 combines with J gene TRBJ2-5; a possible D gene is TRBD1 (6 bases). The CDR3 totals 16 residues. The germline V gene has CDR1 MNHEY and CDR2 SMNVEV (reference sequence). V was clipped by 0 bases and J by 5 bases, with 16 bases between them. CDR3 coding DNA: TGTGCCAGCAGTTTATCGATATCGGGACATAGGGAGACCCAGTACTTC. Translation gives CASSLSISGHRETQYF.

The chain joins TRBV19 to TRBJ2-1, with TRBD1 identical over 9 bases. V lost 8 bases and J lost 10; bases outside the gene matches: 12. The CDR3 is made up of 14 amino acids. The germline V gene encodes CDR1 LNHDA and CDR2 SQIVND (reference sequence). CDR3 amino acids: CASQPGQGTVEQFF. The CDR3 DNA reads TGTGCCAGTCAGCCGGGACAGGGTACTGTCGAGCAGTTCTTC.

The gene calls are TRBV11-1 and TRBJ2-3; possible D gene TRBD2, 6 bases. The CDR3 has 15 residues. Germline CDR1 SGHAT, CDR2 FQDESV (reference sequence). Trimming shortened V by 5 bases and J by 4 bases, and 16 bases separated the two germline ends. The DNA of the CDR3 is TGTGCCAGCAGCCCCTGGGACTCACGTGCAGATACGCAGTATTTT. Translating it yields CASSPWDSRADTQYF.

The chain links TRBV5-1 to TRBJ1-2, with D unresolved. Trimming pared 1 base from V and 8 bases from J, leaving 15 bases between. The CDR3 spans 14 residues. The germline CDR1 and CDR2 sequences are SGHRS and YFSETQ. Here the CDR3 DNA reads TGCGCCAGCAGCTTGTCCCAAACCCTCGGGGGCTACACCTTC. This gives the protein CASSLSQTLGGYTF.

The chain is built from TRBV18 and TRBJ1-2, with D perhaps matching TRBD1 (5 bases). Germline V gene data show CDR1 as KGHSH and CDR2 as LQKENI. The germline V and J ends were trimmed by 3 bases and 6 bases, with 11 bases remaining between them. This CDR3 has 13 amino acids. This CDR3 reads CASSPGGVNGYTF. Written as DNA, the CDR3 is TGTGCCAGCTCACCTGGGGGGGTCAATGGCTACACCTTC.

The genes are TRBV6-7 and TRBJ1-4; tentative D call: TRBD1 (5 bases). TRBV6-7 is classed as an ORF, of uncertain function. The V and J ends lost 3 bases and 6 bases respectively, with 11 bases between them. This CDR3 is 14 amino acids long. This CDR3 is CASSYRGPDEKLFF. The CDR3 DNA reads as TGTGCCAGCAGTTATAGGGGCCCTGATGAAAAACTGTTTTTT.

The gene calls are TRBV5-1 and TRBJ2-3, with TRBD1 matching over 9 bases. The CDR3 length is 15 residues. CDR1 and CDR2 from the germline V gene are SGHRS and YFSETQ. Losses at the gene ends were 3 bases for V and 2 bases for J; bases not matched to a gene: 4. CDR3 coding DNA: TGCGCCAGCAGCTGGGGGACAGGGCCCACAGATACGCAGTATTTT. The encoded protein is CASSWGTGPTDTQYF.

V usage is TRBV27 and J usage is TRBJ1-5; TRBD1 matches at 9 bases. CDR3 length: 16 amino acids. V was pared by 5 bases and J by 2 bases, with 7 bases of the junction left unmatched. CDR1 is MNHEY, CDR2 SMNVEV, per germline (reference sequence). CDR3 DNA sequence: TGTGCCAGCAGTAATCAACAGGGGGCCCGCAATCAGCCCCAGCATTTT. Protein product: CASSNQQGARNQPQHF.

The chain has TRBV19 and TRBJ1-2, with TRBD1 matching 7 bases. V lost 8 bases, J lost 5 bases, and 8 bases stayed unmatched. CDR1 LNHDA and CDR2 SQIVND come from the germline V gene (reference sequence). This CDR3 is 13 amino acids long. The CDR3 spells CASERGGLYGYTF. For the CDR3, the DNA is TGTGCCAGTGAGAGAGGGGGCTTGTATGGCTACACCTTC.

The CDR3 reads CASSSYGAPGDTQYF. CDR3 nucleotides: TGCGCCAGCAGCTCGTACGGGGCCCCGGGAGATACGCAGTATTTT. This chain links TRBV5-1 with TRBJ2-3, with D perhaps given as TRBD1 or TRBD2 (5 bases each). Germline V gene sequence: CDR1 SGHRS, CDR2 YFSETQ. Deletions cut 3 bases from V and 5 bases from J, with 16 bases between. CDR3 size: 15 residues.

V is TRBV7-9 and J is TRBJ2-3, with TRBD1 matching 7 bases. This CDR3 contains 16 residues. V lost 3 bases and J lost 4; bases outside the gene matches: 10. Looked up from germline, CDR1 is SEHNR and CDR2 is FQNEAQ (reference sequence). The CDR3, as DNA: TGTGCCAGCAGCTTCCCGACAGGGAGATATGCAGATACGCAGTATTTT. It specifies CASSFPTGRYADTQYF.

The chain couples TRBV30 to TRBJ2-3, with no clear D. Germline V CDR1 and CDR2: GTSNPN, SVGIG (reference sequence). This CDR3 region has 11 residues. Trimming removed 0 bases from V and 2 bases from J, with 0 bases in between. The CDR3 nucleotides read TGTGCCTGGAGTGTCACAGATACGCAGTATTTT. This gives the protein CAWSVTDTQYF. The whole variable domain, filled in from reference TRBV30 and TRBJ2-3, reads SQTIHQWPATLVQPVGSPLSLECTVEGTSNPNLYWYRQAAGRGLQLLFYSVGIGQISSEVPQNLSASRPQDRQFILSSKKLLLSDSGFYLCAWSVTDTQYFGPGTRLTVL.

The CDR3 loop is CASSSGETQYF. CDR3 sequence (DNA): TGTGCCAGCAGCTCGGGGGAGACCCAGTACTTC. The chain uses TRBV7-9 and TRBJ2-5; weak D call: TRBD2 (5 bases). CDR1 and CDR2 (germline): SEHNR, FQNEAQ (reference sequence). The V gene lost 4 bases and the J gene lost 5 bases, with 5 bases spanning the gap. The CDR3 is 11 residues long.